Shown below are 25 T cell receptor beta chains from a single sample sequenced in a study of T-cell memory formation after mild COVID-19. TCRdb called the 5' RACE reads again in MiXCR, with one record for every CDR3 protein. Here the sample spans approximately 440,000 distinct CDR3 sequences, 15% to 25% being singletons. The sample consisted of PBMCs or a T cell subset sorted from them (not recorded which). All receptors come from an adult woman who had mild COVID-19 (a few samples of this study predate the infection). Cell type and time point are not known.

This clonotype was counted only a few times. The chain joins TRBV20-1 to TRBJ2-1; 7 nucleotides line up with TRBD1. Germline V gene lookup returns CDR1 DFQATT and CDR2 SNEGSKA (reference sequence). The CDR3 contains 14 residues. V was pared by 1 base and J by 4 bases, with 4 bases of the junction left unmatched. CDR3 sequence (DNA): TGCAGTGCTAGAGCCGGGACAGTATACAATGAGCAGTTCTTC. Its translation is CSARAGTVYNEQFF.

The V and J genes are TRBV5-1 and TRBJ2-1; a possible D gene is TRBD2 (5 bases). The CDR3 has 12 amino acids. V gave up 4 bases and J gave up 7 bases, with 9 bases separating them. CDR1 SGHRS and CDR2 YFSETQ come from the germline V gene. The CDR3 DNA sequence: TGCGCCAGCAGCCCGGGATTTAATGAGCAGTTCTTC. This gives the protein CASSPGFNEQFF.

This clonotype was detected once. This chain joins TRBV12-3 or TRBV12-4 and TRBJ1-2, with D unclear. This CDR3 has 13 residues. V lost 2 bases, J lost 8 bases, and 12 bases lay in between. The CDR3: CASSLKGAEGYTF. CDR3 coding DNA: TGTGCCAGCAGTTTAAAGGGAGCTGAAGGCTACACCTTC.

The chain links TRBV2 to TRBJ2-2; D may correspond to TRBD1 or TRBD2 (5 bases each). Germline CDR1 reads SNHLY; CDR2 reads FYNNEI. Deletions cut 5 bases from V and 5 bases from J, with 18 bases between. The CDR3 loop spans 16 amino acids. The CDR3 DNA follows: TGTGCCAGCAGTTCATCGAGGGACCCGGGGACCGGGGAGCTGTTTTTT. Translated: CASSSSRDPGTGELFF.

The chain recombines TRBV27 with TRBJ1-6; D may be TRBD1 (6 bases). The CDR3 has 15 residues. V lost 6 bases to trimming and J lost 7 bases, with 16 bases between them. In germline, CDR1 is MNHEY, CDR2 SMNVEV (reference sequence). The CDR3 DNA follows: TGTGCCAGCAGCCCACAGGGAACGAAAAATTCACCCCTCCACTTT. This sequence encodes CASSPQGTKNSPLHF.

This clonotype was counted a few times. V is TRBV19 and J is TRBJ2-7, with 8 bases that match TRBD1. Germline V gene data show CDR1 as LNHDA and CDR2 as SQIVND (reference sequence). The CDR3 contains 13 residues. Trimming cost V 4 bases and J 4 bases; bases outside gene matches: 3. The CDR3 DNA reads TGTGCCAGTAGTAGACAGGGGTTGTACGAGCAGTACTTC. Its protein product is CASSRQGLYEQYF. The variable domain in full, completed from reference TRBV19 and TRBJ2-7, reads DGGITQSPKYLFRKEGQNVTLSCEQNLNHDAMYWYRQDPGQGLRLIYYSQIVNDFQKGDIAEGYSVSREKKESFPLTVTSAQKNPTAFYLCASSRQGLYEQYFGPGTRLTVT.

J is TRBJ1-2 and V is TRBV30; possible D gene TRBD1, 5 bases. The CDR3 is 14 residues long. V was pared by 3 bases and J by 5 bases, with 16 bases between. CDR1 GTSNPN and CDR2 SVGIG come from the germline V gene (reference sequence). CDR3 DNA: TGTGCCTGGAGCTGGACGGGGCTAATTTATGGCTACACCTTC. As protein: CAWSWTGLIYGYTF.

This clonotype was seen more than once but under ten times. The chain uses TRBV10-3 and TRBJ1-6; 7 nucleotides match TRBD1. The J segment lost 6 bases and the V segment lost 5 bases, leaving 4 bases of the junction unmatched. The CDR3 covers 14 residues. CDR1 is ENHRY and CDR2 is SYGVKD in the germline V gene. CDR3 DNA sequence: TGTGCCATCAGTTCACAGGGGTTTAATTCACCCCTCCACTTT. This sequence encodes CAISSQGFNSPLHF.

This chain uses TRBV6-1 with TRBJ1-4, with 10 bases fitting TRBD1. The V gene end was trimmed by 8 bases and the J gene end by 7 bases; junction bases not matched to a gene: 7. The CDR3 has 14 residues. Germline CDR1 and CDR2: MNHNS and SASEGT. The CDR3 nucleotides are TGTGCCAGCGGGGAGACAGGGGGCGGTGAAAAACTGTTTTTT. This translates into CASGETGGGEKLFF.

This clonotype showed up many times. The chain links TRBV5-1 to TRBJ2-3; 11 bases map to TRBD2. Unmatched junction bases numbered 7, after V lost 4 bases and J lost 6 bases. This CDR3 comprises 15 residues. The germline V gene encodes CDR1 SGHRS and CDR2 YFSETQ. CDR3 coding DNA: TGCGCCAGCAGCGGAACGACTAGCGGGGCGGATACGCAGTATTTT. Its translation is CASSGTTSGADTQYF.

J is TRBJ2-7 and V is TRBV5-1, with 7 nucleotides matching TRBD2. V was clipped by 7 bases and J by 7 bases; unmatched bases: 17. The CDR3 consists of 15 residues. The V gene's germline CDR1 is SGHRS and CDR2 YFSETQ. DNA for the CDR3: TGCGCCAGCTACGAACTGAGCGGGAAAGGTGGGGAGCAGTACTTC. Amino acids: CASYELSGKGGEQYF.

The chain links TRBV21-1 to TRBJ2-7. TRBV21-1 is reported as a pseudogene. The CDR3 runs to 13 residues. The CDR3 DNA follows: TGTGCCAGCAGCAATAAGGGACTCCACGAGCAGTACTTC. Translation: CASSNKGLHEQYF.

CDR3 loop: CASSTDRAPVGEQYF. In DNA, the CDR3 is TGTGCCAGCAGTACCGACAGGGCCCCAGTCGGCGAGCAGTACTTC. This chain links TRBV6-1 with TRBJ2-7; 7 nucleotides align to TRBD1. The CDR3 has 15 amino acids. V lost 5 bases and J lost 6; bases outside the gene matches: 13. Looked up from germline, CDR1 is MNHNS and CDR2 is SASEGT.

This clonotype was detected only a few times. The chain is built from TRBV24-1 and TRBJ1-2; D unresolved. The CDR3 extends over 13 amino acids. The germline gives CDR1 KGHDR, CDR2 SFDVKD. V gave up 6 bases and J gave up 2 bases, with 9 bases separating them. DNA of the CDR3: TGTGCCACCAGTCACGACACCAACTATGGCTACACCTTC. It is translated as CATSHDTNYGYTF.

This clonotype was counted at least ten times. The germline gene is not matched at one end of the junction; a read error may be the cause. The V call is TRBV12-3 or TRBV12-4, the J call TRBJ2-2; no reliable D call. CDR3 size: 12 residues. The CDR3 spells CASSLSSGELFF. In DNA form, the CDR3 reads TGCGCCAGCAGCTTATCCTCCGGGGAGCTGTTTTTT.

This clonotype came up many times. The chain has TRBV12-3 or TRBV12-4 and TRBJ1-2, with 7 bases lining up with TRBD1. This CDR3 region has 14 residues. Trimming took 4 bases from V and 3 from J; bases not matched to a gene: 5. CDR3 amino acids: CASSSTTGDYGYTF. The DNA of the CDR3 is TGTGCCAGCAGTTCTACTACAGGGGACTATGGCTACACCTTC.

This chain links TRBV24-1 with TRBJ1-2, with 7 bases lining up with TRBD1. V dropped 3 bases and J dropped 8; count of bases not matched to a gene: 11. Germline V lookup: CDR1 KGHDR, CDR2 SFDVKD. CDR3 length: 15 amino acids. The CDR3 loop reads CATSDPGQVVGGYTF. The CDR3 bases are TGTGCCACCAGTGATCCCGGACAGGTGGTCGGAGGCTACACCTTC.

This clonotype showed up just a few times. V and J are TRBV6-5 and TRBJ1-2; tentatively, D is TRBD1 (5 bases). CDR1 and CDR2 from the germline V gene are MNHEY and SVGAGI. The CDR3 totals 14 residues. The V end lost 7 bases, the J end lost 4 bases, and 16 bases lay between the germline ends. CDR3 region: CASTYSDSAYGYTF. In nucleotides, the CDR3 is TGTGCCAGCACCTACAGTGACAGCGCCTATGGCTACACCTTC.

The table lists this clonotype with a few counts. The V and J genes are TRBV29-1 and TRBJ1-1; no firm D call. CDR1 is SQVTM and CDR2 is ANQGSEA in the germline V gene. V was clipped by 3 bases and J by 4 bases, with 9 bases between them. This CDR3 is built from 12 residues. CDR3 in DNA: TGCAGCGTTGATAGGGTTAGCACTGAAGCTTTCTTT. Amino acid sequence: CSVDRVSTEAFF.

Written as DNA, the CDR3 is TGTGCCAGCAGTCCCCTAGAGGAACGTGAGCAGTTCTTC. Its protein is CASSPLEEREQFF. The chain carries TRBV12-3 or TRBV12-4 and TRBJ2-1; unclear D gene. Trimming left V 5 bases short and J 9 bases short, with 14 bases between. This CDR3 region has 13 residues.

The sample holds a few counts of this clonotype. The chain has TRBV27 and TRBJ2-7, with 8 bases fitting TRBD1. With 2 bases clipped from V and 3 bases from J, the junction kept 6 bases outside the gene matches. The CDR3 consists of 15 residues. The germline CDR1 and CDR2 sequences are MNHEY and SMNVEV (reference sequence). The CDR3 region is CASSLLGQDDYEQYF. The DNA of the CDR3 is TGTGCCAGCAGTTTACTGGGACAGGATGACTACGAGCAGTACTTC.

The chain carries TRBV7-9 and TRBJ1-1; the D is unclear. The CDR3 consists of 14 residues. The V gene lost 2 bases and the J gene lost 4 bases, with 11 bases spanning the gap. Germline V gene data show CDR1 as SEHNR and CDR2 as FQNEAQ (reference sequence). The CDR3: CASSLSDSGTEAFF. CDR3 bases: TGTGCCAGCAGCTTAAGTGATTCGGGCACTGAAGCTTTCTTT.

The V gene is TRBV19, the J gene TRBJ2-3, with 7 bases lining up with TRBD2. Germline V CDR1 and CDR2: LNHDA, SQIVND (reference sequence). After removal of 3 bases from V and 4 bases from J, the junction contained 4 bases not matched to a gene. The CDR3 is 14 amino acids. CDR3 DNA: TGTGCCAGTAGTATGGCGGGAGTCCCAGATACGCAGTATTTT. This codes for CASSMAGVPDTQYF.

This clonotype has just a few counts. The chain links TRBV4-3 to TRBJ2-3, with D unclear. The CDR3 totals 16 residues. Deletions cut 1 base from V and 1 base from J, with 12 bases between. Germline V lookup: CDR1 LGHNA, CDR2 YSLEER. This chain's CDR3 is CASSQATAPRTDTQYF. CDR3 nucleotide sequence: TGCGCCAGCAGCCAAGCGACGGCCCCGCGCACAGATACGCAGTATTTT.

The chain has TRBV10-3 and TRBJ2-1; perhaps D is TRBD1 or TRBD2 (5 bases each). The germline V gene encodes CDR1 ENHRY and CDR2 SYGVKD. With 4 bases removed from V and 6 bases from J, the gap between germline ends came to 16 bases. The CDR3 extends over 15 amino acids. The chain's CDR3 is CAISAAQGRGNEQFF. CDR3 bases: TGTGCCATCAGTGCAGCTCAGGGCCGGGGCAATGAGCAGTTCTTC.